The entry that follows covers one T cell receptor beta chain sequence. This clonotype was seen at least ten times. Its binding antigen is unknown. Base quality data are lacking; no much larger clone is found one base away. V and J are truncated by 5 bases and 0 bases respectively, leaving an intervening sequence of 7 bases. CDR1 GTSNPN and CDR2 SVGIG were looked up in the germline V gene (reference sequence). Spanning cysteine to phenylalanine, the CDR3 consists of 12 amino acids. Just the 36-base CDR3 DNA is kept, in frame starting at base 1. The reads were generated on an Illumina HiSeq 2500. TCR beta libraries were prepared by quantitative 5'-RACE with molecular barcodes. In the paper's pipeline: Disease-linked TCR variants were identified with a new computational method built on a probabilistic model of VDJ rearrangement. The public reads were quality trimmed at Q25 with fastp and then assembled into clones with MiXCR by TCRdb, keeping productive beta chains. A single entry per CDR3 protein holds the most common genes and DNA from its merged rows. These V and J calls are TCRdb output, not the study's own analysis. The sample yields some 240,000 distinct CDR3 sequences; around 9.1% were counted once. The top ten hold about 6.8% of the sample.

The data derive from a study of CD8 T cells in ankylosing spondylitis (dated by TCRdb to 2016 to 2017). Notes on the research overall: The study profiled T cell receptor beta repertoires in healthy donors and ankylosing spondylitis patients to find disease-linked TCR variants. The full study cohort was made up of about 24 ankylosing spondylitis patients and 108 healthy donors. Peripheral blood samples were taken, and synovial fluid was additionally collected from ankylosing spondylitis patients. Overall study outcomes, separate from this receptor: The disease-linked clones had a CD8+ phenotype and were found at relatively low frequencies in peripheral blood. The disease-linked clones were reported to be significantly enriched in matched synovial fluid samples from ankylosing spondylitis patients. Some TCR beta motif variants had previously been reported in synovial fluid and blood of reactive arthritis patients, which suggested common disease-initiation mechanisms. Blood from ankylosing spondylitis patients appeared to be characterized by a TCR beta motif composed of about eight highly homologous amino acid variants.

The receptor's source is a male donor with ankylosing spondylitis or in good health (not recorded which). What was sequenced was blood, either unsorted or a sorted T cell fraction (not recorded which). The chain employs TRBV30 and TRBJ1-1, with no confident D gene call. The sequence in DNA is TGTGCCTGGGTGGCGGTGAACACTGAAGCTTTCTTT. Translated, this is CAWVAVNTEAFF.